This T cell receptor (beta chain) was sequenced during a study of vaccination effects on CD4 cells after COVID-19. Study background: Vaccine administered to participants consisted of two doses of either BNT162b2 or mRNA-1273. Each culture well received under 2.5 million PBMC. These cells were then cultured in IMDM with around 9.6 IU/ml IL-2 and roughly 10 ug/ml peptides.

Subsequent to a culture period of 10 to 11 days, CD4+ T cells were isolated. Nucleocapsid antibodies stayed negative before and after vaccination, showing no earlier SARS-CoV-2 infection. A remark on this clone: What it recognizes is unknown.

TCRdb's copy holds only in-frame clones and misses some; the assay was immunoSEQ multiplex PCR. The data hold fewer than 35,000 clones, with around two thirds observed a single time. With 6 bases removed from V and 1 base from J, the gap between germline ends came to 12 bases. The CDR3 is 14 amino acids. CDR1 and CDR2 (germline): SGHTA, FQGNSA. The material sequenced was CD4+ T cells from PBMCs cultured without peptide, taken before COVID-19 vaccination. This sequence originates from a human donor who received a COVID-19 vaccine. The chain couples TRBV7-2 to TRBJ1-1; D is perhaps TRBD1 (5 bases). CDR3 nucleotide sequence: TGTGCCAGCAGTTCAGGGATGGGGAACACTGAAGCTTTCTTT. Its translation is CASSSGMGNTEAFF.